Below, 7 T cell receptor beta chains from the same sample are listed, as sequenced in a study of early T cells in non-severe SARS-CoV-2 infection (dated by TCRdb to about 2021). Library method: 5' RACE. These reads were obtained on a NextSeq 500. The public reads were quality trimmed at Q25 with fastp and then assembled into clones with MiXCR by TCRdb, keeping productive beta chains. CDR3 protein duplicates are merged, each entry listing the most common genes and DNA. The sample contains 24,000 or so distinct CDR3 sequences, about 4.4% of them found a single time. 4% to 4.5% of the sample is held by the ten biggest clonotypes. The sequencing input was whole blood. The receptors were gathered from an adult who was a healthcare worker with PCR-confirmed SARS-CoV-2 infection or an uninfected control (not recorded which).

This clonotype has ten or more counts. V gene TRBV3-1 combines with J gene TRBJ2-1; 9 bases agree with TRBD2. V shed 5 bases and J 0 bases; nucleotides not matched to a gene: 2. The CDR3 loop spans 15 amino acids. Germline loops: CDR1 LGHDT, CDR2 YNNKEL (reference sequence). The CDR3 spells CASSLLAGSYNEQFF. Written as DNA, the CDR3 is TGTGCCAGCAGCTTACTAGCGGGCTCCTACAATGAGCAGTTCTTC.

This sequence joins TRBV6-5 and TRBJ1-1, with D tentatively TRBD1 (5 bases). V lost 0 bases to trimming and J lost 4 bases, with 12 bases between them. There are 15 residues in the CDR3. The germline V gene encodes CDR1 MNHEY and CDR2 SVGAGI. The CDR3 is CASSYSRQGGTEAFF. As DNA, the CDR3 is TGTGCCAGCAGTTACTCGAGGCAGGGAGGCACTGAAGCTTTCTTT.

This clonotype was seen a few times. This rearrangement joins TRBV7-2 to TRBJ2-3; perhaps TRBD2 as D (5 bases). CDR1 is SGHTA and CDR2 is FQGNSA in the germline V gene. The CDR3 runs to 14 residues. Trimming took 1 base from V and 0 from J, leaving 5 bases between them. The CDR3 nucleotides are TGTGCCAGCAGCTTAGGGACTAGCACAGATACGCAGTATTTT. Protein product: CASSLGTSTDTQYF.

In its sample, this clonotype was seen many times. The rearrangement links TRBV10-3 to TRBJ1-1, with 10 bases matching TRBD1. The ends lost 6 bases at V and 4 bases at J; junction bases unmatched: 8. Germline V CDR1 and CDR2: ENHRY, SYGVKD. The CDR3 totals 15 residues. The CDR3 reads CAIRGTGAEGTEAFF. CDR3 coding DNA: TGTGCCATCAGAGGGACAGGGGCAGAGGGCACTGAAGCTTTCTTT.

Here the CDR3 DNA reads TGCGCCAGCAGCTTAGAGCGGGAGGCGTACGAGCAGTACTTC. This gives the protein CASSLEREAYEQYF. This chain uses TRBV5-1 with TRBJ2-7; 9 positions match TRBD2. With 2 bases clipped from V and 4 bases from J, the junction kept 4 bases outside the gene matches. Germline assignment: CDR1 SGHRS and CDR2 YFSETQ. There are 14 residues in the CDR3.

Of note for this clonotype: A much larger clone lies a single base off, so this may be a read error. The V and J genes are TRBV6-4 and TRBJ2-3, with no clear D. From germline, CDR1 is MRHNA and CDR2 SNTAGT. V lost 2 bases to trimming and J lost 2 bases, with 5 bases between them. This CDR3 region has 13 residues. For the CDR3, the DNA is TGTGCCAGCAGTGACGACACCACAGATACGCAGTATTTT. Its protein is CASSDDTTDTQYF.

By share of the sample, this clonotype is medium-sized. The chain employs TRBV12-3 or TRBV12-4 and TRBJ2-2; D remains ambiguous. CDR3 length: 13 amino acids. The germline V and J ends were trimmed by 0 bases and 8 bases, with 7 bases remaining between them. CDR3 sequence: CASSLATEGELFF. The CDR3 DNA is TGTGCCAGCAGTTTAGCGACGGAAGGGGAGCTGTTTTTT.